This TCR beta chain was sequenced in a study of T-cell memory formation after mild COVID-19. Overall study findings and caveats: Contracting clones, day 15 to 85, had balanced CD4/CD8, and later expanders favored CD4+. Pre-infection memory carried some responding clones, suggesting that cross-reactive memory joined. The CD4+ clones that contracted clustered mainly within CM and EM, and the CD8+ clones concentrated in EMRA.

As regards this clonotype: Its antigen is unidentified.

The CDR3 consists of 14 residues. With 9 bases removed from V and 5 bases from J, the gap between germline ends came to 19 bases. With constant-segment primers, 5'RACE yielded cDNA libraries of TCR alpha and TCR beta that carried sample barcodes and UMIs. MiXCR was run by TCRdb on the 5' RACE reads, yielding one entry per CDR3 protein. The sample includes 270,000 or so distinct CDR3 sequences, roughly 18% of them seen just once. V is TRBV12-3 or TRBV12-4 and J is TRBJ1-1; D possibly corresponds to TRBD1 (5 bases). The sequence came from a man aged 18 to 30 who had mild COVID-19 (a few samples of this study predate the infection). Cell type and time point are not known. The sequencing sample was made of PBMCs or a T cell subset sorted from them (not recorded which). CDR3 residues: CASFGDPTRTEAFF. DNA of the CDR3: TGTGCCAGTTTCGGGGACCCTACGAGGACTGAAGCTTTCTTT.